Sequencing of this TCR beta chain was carried out in a study of T cells in Graves' hyperthyroidism and ophthalmopathy. Study-level information: Specimen type is peripheral blood, collected at initial diagnosis prior to any treatment. Study-wide results and caveats: Most clonotypes expanded in the thyroid (above 0.001) were also present in blood.

RNA transcripts yielded amplified TCR beta CDR3 regions. TCR CDR3 underwent first-round RT-PCR with the HTBI primer set. TCRdb passed the multiplex PCR reads through MiXCR, listing each CDR3 protein once. The sample carries hundreds of thousands of distinct CDR3 sequences, less than 15% recorded once. The CDR3 totals 15 residues. V dropped 4 bases and J dropped 4 bases, with 14 bases sitting between them. Per the germline V gene, CDR1 is MDHEN and CDR2 is SYDVKM. This clonotype came up many times. Its antigen is not identified. This clonotype originated in a young woman with Graves' hyperthyroidism. This chain joins TRBV28 and TRBJ2-1; tentatively, D is TRBD1 (6 bases). The specimen sequenced was blood. CDR3 in DNA: TGTGCCAGCAGTTCAGGGGATCGATTTTACAATGAGCAGTTCTTC. Amino acid sequence: CASSSGDRFYNEQFF.